What follows is one T cell receptor beta chain and its context. The target antigen is unknown. The sample originates from a study of cytomegalovirus exposure and HLA in healthy donors. Findings and caveats of the study: In vitro data verified a few CMV-associated chains as specific for CMV antigens. Association of a missense DCLRE1C variant with TCR beta V- and J-gene trimming was reported in a later analysis.

The CDR3 runs 14 residues. Germline V lookup: CDR1 SGHRS, CDR2 YFSETQ. Losses at the gene ends were 5 bases for V and 2 bases for J; bases not matched to a gene: 3. PCR used 60 Vbeta primers and 13 Jbeta primers. Authors' methods: Unique TCR beta chains numbered 80 million to 95 million in a later analysis, with around 11 million shared. Some clones are missing from TCRdb's copy, which holds only in-frame ones; the method was immunoSEQ multiplex PCR. V, J and clone size are taken as reported in that table, and D and trimming were inferred from the DNA itself. The sample consists of around 64,000 clones, 65% to 90% of them appearing once.

The J gene is TRBJ2-5, the V gene TRBV5-1; 10 nucleotides line up with TRBD2. The sequencing input was PBMCs. This clonotype originated in a female donor in good health and CMV-seronegative. Here the CDR3 reads CASRLAGNQETQYF. CDR3 DNA sequence: TGCGCCAGCAGACTAGCGGGGAATCAAGAGACCCAGTACTTC.